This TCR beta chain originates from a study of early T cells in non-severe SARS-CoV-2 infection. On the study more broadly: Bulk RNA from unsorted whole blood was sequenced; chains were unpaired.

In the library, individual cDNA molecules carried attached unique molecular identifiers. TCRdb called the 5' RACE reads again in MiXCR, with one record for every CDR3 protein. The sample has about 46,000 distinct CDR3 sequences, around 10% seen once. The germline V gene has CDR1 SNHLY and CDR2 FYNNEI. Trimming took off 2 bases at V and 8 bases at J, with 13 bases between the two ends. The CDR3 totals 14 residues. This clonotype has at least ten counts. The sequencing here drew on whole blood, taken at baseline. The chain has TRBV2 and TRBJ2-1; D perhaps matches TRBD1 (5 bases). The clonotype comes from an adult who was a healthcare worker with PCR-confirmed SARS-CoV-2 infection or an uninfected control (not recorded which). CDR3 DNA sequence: TGTGCCAGCAGTGAAATAACAGGTCGGGATGAGCAGTTCTTC. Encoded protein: CASSEITGRDEQFF.